These T cell receptor beta chains were read from a single sample in a study of blood T cell repertoires in COVID-19. Only in-frame clones appear in the TCRdb table, and some are missing; sequencing was by immunoSEQ multiplex PCR. The sample includes 37,000 or so clones, about three quarters of them seen just once. The specimen was peripheral blood. Receptors originate from a man aged 55 to 70 with active COVID-19. Both conserved end residues are part of each CDR3. Fields, in order: J gene, V gene, D gene, clone size, CDR3 DNA, CDR3 protein. The D gene is left open where the match is weak. Size is stated for part of the rows, as once, few or many counts, or as a class when the clone is expanded.

TRBJ1-3,TRBV19,.,once,TGTGCCAGCTTCACAGGGCTTGCTGGAAACACCATATATTTT,CASFTGLAGNTIYF
TRBJ1-5,TRBV27,TRBD1,.,TGTGCCAGCAGGAGGACAGGGGACAATCAGCCCCAGCATTTT,CASRRTGDNQPQHF
TRBJ1-4,TRBV5-1,.,.,TGCGCCAGCAGCTTGGTGGGGTCGGGAGAAAAACTGTTTTTT,CASSLVGSGEKLFF
TRBJ2-2,TRBV5-1,TRBD2,.,TGCGCCAGCAGCCAAGGGGGTAGCGGGAGCTCCACCGGGGAGCTGTTTTTT,CASSQGGSGSSTGELFF
TRBJ1-2,TRBV6-1,.,few,TGTGCCAGCAGTGATGAGGGCTATGGCTACACCTTC,CASSDEGYGYTF
TRBJ1-2,TRBV7-2,TRBD1,.,TGTGCCAGCAGCTCCCAGGGGGCCTTCGTCTATGGCTACACCTTC,CASSSQGAFVYGYTF
TRBJ2-5,TRBV5-4,TRBD2,.,TGTGCCAGCAGCTTGGGGAGACTTAGCGGGCAAGAGACCCAGTACTTC,CASSLGRLSGQETQYF
TRBJ2-6,TRBV19,TRBD2,.,TGTGCCAGTAGTCGGGGGGGGTATCGCCAAGGGACTGGGGCCAACGTCCTGACTTTC,CASSRGGYRQGTGANVLTF
TRBJ2-1,TRBV7-8,.,few,TGTGCCAGCAGCTTAGTAATATACAATGAGCAGTTCTTC,CASSLVIYNEQFF
TRBJ1-1,TRBV14,TRBD1,.,TGTGCCAGCAGCCAGCAGGGGGAAGGAAGCACTGAAGCTTTCTTT,CASSQQGEGSTEAFF
TRBJ2-3,TRBV18,TRBD1,.,TGTGCCAGCTCACCACGGGGGACAGCTAGCACAGATACGCAGTATTTT,CASSPRGTASTDTQYF
TRBJ2-7,TRBV5-6,TRBD2,.,TGTGCCAGCAGGGATGGAAGGCCTAGCGGGAGGAACTACGAGCAGTACTTC,CASRDGRPSGRNYEQYF
TRBJ1-2,TRBV7-2,.,.,TGTGCCAGCAGCTTGACAGACAGTCGCTATGGCTACACCTTC,CASSLTDSRYGYTF
TRBJ2-4,TRBV2,TRBD2,.,TGTGCCAGCAGTAAGAATCTTGTGAGCGGGGGGGCCAACATTCAGTACTTC,CASSKNLVSGGANIQYF
TRBJ1-2,TRBV9,.,few,TGTGCCAGCAGCGTAGACAGGAACTATGGCTACACCTTC,CASSVDRNYGYTF
TRBJ1-5,TRBV28,TRBD1,.,TGTGCCAGTCGACAGGGGCCCCGGCGGGGCTACAATCAGCCCCAGCATTTT,CASRQGPRRGYNQPQHF
TRBJ2-5,TRBV27,TRBD2,.,TGTGCCAGCAGTTTGGGACTAGCGGGGGGGCCGGGGGAGACCCAGTACTTC,CASSLGLAGGPGETQYF
TRBJ1-2,TRBV2,.,.,TGTGCCAGCAGGTCCCTTACAGGGTTTGGCTACACCTTC,CASRSLTGFGYTF
TRBJ2-3,TRBV4-3,TRBD2,.,TGCGCCAGCAGCCAAGATCCGTCTAGCGGGAGAGGAGATACGCAGTATTTT,CASSQDPSSGRGDTQYF
TRBJ2-7,TRBV5-1,TRBD1,.,TGCGCCAGCAGCTTGATCCCAACAGGGGGCAAGTTCGACGAGCAGTACTTC,CASSLIPTGGKFDEQYF
TRBJ1-1,TRBV5-6,.,.,TGTGCCAGCAGCTTGCGGCAGGGGAGCGGCACTGAAGCTTTCTTT,CASSLRQGSGTEAFF
TRBJ1-6,TRBV5-4,.,.,TGTGCCAGCAGCTTGCAGGCCGGTCGGGGGGTGAATTCACCCCTCCACTTT,CASSLQAGRGVNSPLHF
TRBJ1-2,TRBV19,.,.,TGTGCCAGTAGTATACGACAAAACTATGGCTACACCTTC,CASSIRQNYGYTF
TRBJ1-6,TRBV12-3/TRBV12-4,.,once,TGTGCCAGCAGTAAACAGGGTGATTCACCCCTCCACTTT,CASSKQGDSPLHF
TRBJ2-1,TRBV4-3,.,.,TGCGCCAGCAGCCAAGATCGGGGGGCAGGTAATGAGCAGTTCTTC,CASSQDRGAGNEQFF
TRBJ1-1,TRBV27,.,.,TGTGCCAGCACCCCCGGGGAGACTGAAGCTTTCTTT,CASTPGETEAFF
TRBJ2-3,TRBV5-4,TRBD2,.,TGTGCCAGCAGCTTGAAGACTAGCGGGGGCACAGATACGCAGTATTTT,CASSLKTSGGTDTQYF
TRBJ2-7,TRBV27,TRBD1,.,TGTGCCAGCAGTCTCGGACAGGGCTCTACCTACGAGCAGTACTTC,CASSLGQGSTYEQYF
TRBJ2-1,TRBV27,TRBD1,.,TGTGCCAGCAGTCCGGCGACAGGGGGCCCTTACAATGAGCAGTTCTTC,CASSPATGGPYNEQFF
TRBJ2-2,TRBV28,.,.,TGTGCCAGCACCTCTACTAACACCGGGGAGCTGTTTTTT,CASTSTNTGELFF
TRBJ1-2,TRBV11-2,TRBD1,.,TGTGCCAGCAGCCCTCTGACAGGGAAAGGCTACACCTTC,CASSPLTGKGYTF
TRBJ1-1,TRBV18,TRBD1,.,TGTGCCAGCTCCCGAGGACAGGGGGTTGAAGCTTTCTTT,CASSRGQGVEAFF
TRBJ2-5,TRBV20-1,TRBD2,.,TGCAGTGCTGGCGGGAGGGAGACCCAGTACTTC,CSAGGRETQYF